The 16 T cell receptor beta chains in this list originate from one sample, sequenced in a study of shared clonotypes between healthy human individuals (dated by TCRdb to 2020 to 2021). For the CD8 naive samples, CD45RO-negative cells were positively selected for CCR7, yielding a CD45RA+CCR7+ population from which TemRA cells were excluded. Receptor libraries were prepared by the immunoSEQ multiplex PCR assay. As stored in TCRdb, this immuneACCESS dataset retains in-frame rearrangements with V and J assigned. A fraction of the clones does not appear; measured against another copy, unresolved V genes explain less than half of the discrepancy, and the remainder lacks a known reason. Recorded for this sample are roughly 2.1 million clones; about 93% of them occurred a single time. The ten largest clonotypes hold more than 1.5% of the sample. The sample comprised naive CD8+ T cells from PBMCs. The cell subset or site tag for this specimen amounts to: CD45RA+CCR7+. All receptors derive from a man aged 18 to 35 in good health. Some clones in this sample may be carry-over from other donors' samples.

The gene calls are TRBV30 and TRBJ2-3; a weak D match, TRBD2 (5 bases). Trimming stripped 0 bases from V and 7 bases from J, with 14 bases between. The CDR3 spans 14 residues. Germline V lookup: CDR1 GTSNPN, CDR2 SVGIG (reference sequence). Written as DNA, the CDR3 is TGTGCCTGGAGTGTAACGGGGAGCGGCTATACGCAGTATTTT. This sequence encodes CAWSVTGSGYTQYF.

The chain combines TRBV6-1 with TRBJ2-7, with D uncertain. V dropped 8 bases and J dropped 6 bases, with 14 bases sitting between them. Germline CDR1 is MNHNS and CDR2 is SASEGT. The CDR3 contains 12 residues. The CDR3 sequence: CASAYGRSEQYF. Written as DNA, the CDR3 is TGTGCCAGCGCCTACGGGCGGTCCGAGCAGTACTTC.

The chain carries TRBV5-4 and TRBJ2-3; TRBD2 agrees at 13 bases. V lost 6 bases and J lost 3; bases outside the gene matches: 10. Germline V lookup: CDR1 SGHNT, CDR2 YYREEE (reference sequence). CDR3 length: 17 residues. CDR3 DNA: TGTGCCAGCACCAGGACTAGCGGGAGTCGATTAACAGATACGCAGTATTTT. Residues: CASTRTSGSRLTDTQYF.

On this clone: A read error may account for a junction end that differs from germline. The rearrangement uses TRBV13 and TRBJ1-1; D is uncertain. This CDR3 region has 11 residues. Germline V lookup: CDR1 PRHDT, CDR2 FYEKMQ (reference sequence). The CDR3 protein is CASTVNTEAFF. As DNA, the CDR3 is TGTGCAAGCACAGTGAACACTGAAGCTTTCTTT.

This chain connects TRBV28 to TRBJ2-7, with 9 bases that match TRBD1. J gave up 4 bases and V 6 bases, and 7 bases lay outside the gene matches. The CDR3 has 14 amino acids. CDR1 and CDR2 from the germline V gene are MDHEN and SYDVKM. CDR3 protein: CASRYRGRPYEQYF. CDR3 sequence (DNA): TGTGCCAGCAGGTACAGGGGGCGCCCGTACGAGCAGTACTTC.

Comment on this clone: At the DNA level, this CDR3 is encoded by other sequences in the same sample as well. The genes are TRBV13 and TRBJ2-5; possible D gene TRBD2, 5 bases. Trimming removed 2 bases from V and 4 bases from J, with 8 bases in between. The length of the CDR3 is 13 residues. In germline, CDR1 is PRHDT, CDR2 FYEKMQ (reference sequence). CDR3 protein: CASSLRESETQYF. The CDR3 nucleotides read TGTGCCAGCAGCTTAAGGGAGTCAGAGACCCAGTACTTC.

This sequence joins TRBV28 and TRBJ2-7; 9 bases are shared with TRBD2. The CDR3 extends over 13 amino acids. With 8 bases clipped from V and 2 bases from J, the junction kept 4 bases outside the gene matches. The germline V gene encodes CDR1 MDHEN and CDR2 SYDVKM. The CDR3 DNA follows: TGTGCCAGCCTAGCGGGACGAACCTACGAGCAGTACTTC. Translating gives CASLAGRTYEQYF.

The V gene is TRBV28, the J gene TRBJ1-5; D is perhaps TRBD1 (6 bases). This CDR3 comprises 16 residues. V lost 6 bases, J lost 4 bases, and 19 bases lay in between. The germline gives CDR1 MDHEN, CDR2 SYDVKM. CDR3 sequence: CASSQLDSWGNQPQHF. The CDR3, as DNA: TGTGCCAGCAGCCAACTGGACAGTTGGGGTAATCAGCCCCAGCATTTT.

The chain recombines TRBV7-2 with TRBJ2-1, with 7 nucleotides matching TRBD2. V dropped 4 bases and J dropped 6; count of bases not matched to a gene: 3. The CDR3 is 13 amino acids. The germline V gene encodes CDR1 SGHTA and CDR2 FQGNSA. As DNA, the CDR3 is TGTGCCAGCAGCTACGGACTAGTCAATGAGCAGTTCTTC. Translated: CASSYGLVNEQFF.

The genes are TRBV27 and TRBJ2-1; 11 bases align to TRBD2. V was pared by 6 bases and J by 5 bases, with 6 bases of the junction left unmatched. This CDR3 region has 15 residues. The V gene's germline CDR1 is MNHEY and CDR2 SMNVEV (reference sequence). The CDR3 spells CASSLGLAVNNEQFF. The CDR3 nucleotides are TGTGCCAGCAGCTTGGGACTAGCGGTAAACAATGAGCAGTTCTTC.

V and J are TRBV7-9 and TRBJ1-4; tentative D call: TRBD1 (5 bases). Trimming left V 4 bases short and J 8 bases short, with 14 bases between. CDR1 and CDR2 (germline): SEHNR, FQNEAQ (reference sequence). This CDR3 region has 14 residues. CDR3 DNA: TGTGCCAGCAGCTCCTCCGGGACGTACGAAAAACTGTTTTTT. Encoded protein: CASSSSGTYEKLFF.

The chain uses TRBV5-5 and TRBJ1-4; D is perhaps TRBD1 (5 bases). The CDR3 sequence is 16 residues long. Looked up from germline, CDR1 is SGHKS and CDR2 is YYEKEE (reference sequence). Trimming shortened V by 6 bases and J by 8 bases, and 23 bases separated the two germline ends. DNA of the CDR3: TGTGCCAGCAAACTAGGGGCGGATCCCGGGCCCGAAAAACTGTTTTTT. Residues: CASKLGADPGPEKLFF.

The chain is built from TRBV4-1 and TRBJ2-7, with D perhaps TRBD2 (5 bases). CDR3 length: 15 amino acids. Germline V gene data show CDR1 as MGHRA and CDR2 as YSYEKL. Trimming removed 1 base at V and 0 bases at J, with 10 bases between. The CDR3 protein is CASSQARRSSYEQYF. CDR3 nucleotides: TGCGCCAGCAGCCAAGCGAGGAGGAGCTCCTACGAGCAGTACTTC.

In DNA, the CDR3 is TGTGCCTGGAGTGTAATGGTGAACACTGAAGCTTTCTTT. Translating it yields CAWSVMVNTEAFF. The gene calls are TRBV30 and TRBJ1-1; D is ambiguous. V was pared by 0 bases and J by 0 bases, with 5 bases between. This CDR3 contains 13 residues. Germline CDR1 and CDR2: GTSNPN and SVGIG (reference sequence).

This clone appeared a single time. V gene TRBV2 combines with J gene TRBJ1-1; tentative D call: TRBD1 (5 bases). The germline V gene encodes CDR1 SNHLY and CDR2 FYNNEI. There are 15 residues in the CDR3. Trimming cost V 1 base and J 1 base, with 10 bases left between them. The CDR3 DNA follows: TGTGCCAGCAGTGAAGTTCTGGGACCGAACACTGAAGCTTTCTTT. It yields the protein CASSEVLGPNTEAFF.

The chain joins TRBV6-5 to TRBJ1-1; D perhaps matches TRBD1 (6 bases). CDR1 and CDR2 from the germline V gene are MNHEY and SVGAGI. Trimming removed 2 bases at V and 5 bases at J, with 15 bases between. This CDR3 region has 15 residues. The CDR3 DNA reads as TGTGCCAGCAGTTACAGGGAGGGGGTGAGGACTGAAGCTTTCTTT. Residues: CASSYREGVRTEAFF.